This T cell receptor beta chain is from a study of blood T cell repertoires in COVID-19. Study in general: Researchers got acute and convalescent COVID-19 samples from the United States, Italy and Spain. PBMCs, B-cell-depleted T cells, or T cells were the source of the cDNA or gDNA that made up the material.

The CDR3 is 15 residues long. V lost 5 bases, J lost 0 bases, and 13 bases lay in between. Germline-derived CDR1 and CDR2 are LNHDA and SQIVND (reference sequence). Original handling: Using reference gene primer amplification, nucleated cell counts were estimated. Produced via immunoSEQ multiplex PCR; TCRdb's table is partial and in-frame only. That table gives V, J and clone size, and the DNA gave D and trimming. The table shows approximately 670,000 clones, with about nine tenths occurring only once. The chain uses TRBV19 and TRBJ1-1; tentative D call: TRBD1 (6 bases). Sequences were obtained from peripheral blood. This receptor was taken from a woman aged 18-35 years with acute or convalescent COVID-19. CDR3 loop: CASSVAGTLNTEAFF. In DNA form, the CDR3 reads TGTGCCAGTAGTGTGGCCGGGACACTGAACACTGAAGCTTTCTTT.